Each of the 26 T cell receptor beta chains below was sequenced from the same sample in a study of blood T cell repertoires in COVID-19. The protocol was immunoSEQ multiplex PCR, while the TCRdb copy is restricted to in-frame clones and leaves out a portion. The sample has over 200,000 clones, 70% to 90% seen once; the top ten hold about 14%. Input material: PBMCs or T cells enriched from blood (not recorded which). These receptors were collected from a man aged 18-30 years who had recovered from COVID-19.

The genes are TRBV27 and TRBJ2-2; D perhaps matches TRBD1 (6 bases). The V and J ends lost 5 bases and 0 bases respectively, with 25 bases between them. This CDR3 is 20 amino acids long. Germline-derived CDR1 and CDR2 are MNHEY and SMNVEV (reference sequence). The CDR3 DNA reads as TGTGCCAGCAGTCCCGCCCGGACAGAATGGGGGTCATCGAACACCGGGGAGCTGTTTTTT. Translated, it gives CASSPARTEWGSSNTGELFF.

The chain recombines TRBV7-2 with TRBJ2-7; TRBD2 matches 7 bases. The germline CDR1 and CDR2 sequences are SGHTA and FQGNSA. This CDR3 is built from 13 residues. The ends lost 5 bases at V and 12 bases at J; junction bases unmatched: 13. CDR3 nucleotides: TGTGCCAGCAGCCCGGGACTACCACCACAACCGTACTTC. It is translated as CASSPGLPPQPYF.

The chain uses TRBV6-1 and TRBJ2-3, with 9 positions matching TRBD2. J lost 1 base, V lost 2 bases, and 10 bases had no gene match. This CDR3 region has 18 residues. Per germline, CDR1 MNHNS and CDR2 SASEGT. The CDR3 is CASSENPFAGGGTDTQYF. CDR3 coding DNA: TGTGCCAGCAGTGAAAACCCTTTCGCGGGAGGGGGCACAGATACGCAGTATTTT.

V usage is TRBV24-1 and J usage is TRBJ1-5; 7 nucleotides align to TRBD1. J gave up 6 bases and V 3 bases, and 4 bases lay outside the gene matches. The V gene's germline CDR1 is KGHDR and CDR2 SFDVKD. There are 14 residues in the CDR3. Here the CDR3 reads CATSDDRVGQPQHF. The CDR3 DNA reads as TGTGCCACCAGTGATGACAGGGTGGGTCAGCCCCAGCATTTT.

The chain employs TRBV28 and TRBJ1-2; 7 bases fit TRBD1. CDR3 length: 18 amino acids. J lost 1 base, V lost 5 bases, and 16 bases had no gene match. CDR1 is MDHEN, CDR2 SYDVKM, per germline. CDR3 bases: TGTGCCAGCAGTCCCGAAGACAGGGCCAGTCTCATTAACTATGGCTACACCTTC. Amino acid sequence: CASSPEDRASLINYGYTF.

This chain connects TRBV4-1 to TRBJ1-3; 8 bases align to TRBD1. The CDR3 is 16 residues long. The germline V gene encodes CDR1 MGHRA and CDR2 YSYEKL. With 4 bases clipped from V and 4 bases from J, the junction kept 9 bases outside the gene matches. CDR3 DNA: TGCGCCAGCAGCCCAGTAGGACAGGGAATCGGAAACACCATATATTTT. Protein sequence: CASSPVGQGIGNTIYF.

The chain uses TRBV7-9 and TRBJ1-2, with D hard to call. CDR1 is SEHNR and CDR2 is FQNEAQ in the germline V gene (reference sequence). This CDR3 region has 14 residues. Trimming shortened V by 0 bases and J by 4 bases, and 9 bases separated the two germline ends. CDR3 region: CASSLARGSYGYTF. The CDR3 nucleotides are TGTGCCAGCAGCTTAGCCCGCGGAAGCTATGGCTACACCTTC.

The chain is built from TRBV7-2 and TRBJ1-2; no firm D call. V lost 5 bases and J lost 5, with 18 bases in between. The CDR3 has 15 amino acids. Looked up from germline, CDR1 is SGHTA and CDR2 is FQGNSA. CDR3: CASSENPGLWYGYTF. CDR3 sequence (DNA): TGTGCCAGCAGCGAAAACCCGGGTTTATGGTATGGCTACACCTTC.

The chain uses TRBV29-1 and TRBJ1-2; D gene ambiguous. This CDR3 contains 10 residues. In germline, CDR1 is SQVTM, CDR2 ANQGSEA. V was pared by 5 bases and J by 5 bases, with 6 bases between. For the CDR3, the DNA is TGCAGCGTTCTACAGTATGGCTACACCTTC. Protein sequence: CSVLQYGYTF.

This chain links TRBV11-2 with TRBJ1-4; D uncertain. CDR1 is SGHAT and CDR2 is FQNNGV in the germline V gene. V was cut by 5 bases and J by 0 bases, with 10 bases left in between. The CDR3 covers 15 residues. The CDR3 DNA reads TGTGCCAGCAGCCTTTGGCGGACAACTAATGAAAAACTGTTTTTT. Translating it yields CASSLWRTTNEKLFF.

CDR3 sequence (DNA): TGTGCCAGCAGCTACAATAGCGGGGGCCCCAGGGAGCAGTACTTC. As protein: CASSYNSGGPREQYF. This chain uses TRBV7-9 with TRBJ2-7; 9 positions agree with TRBD2. The CDR3 has 15 residues. Germline V gene lookup returns CDR1 SEHNR and CDR2 FQNEAQ (reference sequence). V dropped 4 bases and J dropped 7; count of bases not matched to a gene: 11.

This chain connects TRBV5-4 to TRBJ1-1, with TRBD1 identical over 10 bases. Germline trimming cut 4 bases from V and 6 bases from J; bases unmatched to any gene: 6. Germline values: CDR1 SGHNT, CDR2 YYREEE (reference sequence). This CDR3 is 14 amino acids long. In DNA, the CDR3 is TGTGCCAGCAGCGCGGGACAGGGGTTCGCTGAAGCTTTCTTT. Translating gives CASSAGQGFAEAFF.

The CDR3 sequence: CASSLGAAYNEQFF. CDR3 DNA: TGTGCCAGCAGCTTGGGGGCAGCCTACAATGAGCAGTTCTTC. The gene calls are TRBV5-4 and TRBJ2-1; D gene unclear. Trimming removed 0 bases at V and 2 bases at J, with 6 bases between. Germline-derived CDR1 and CDR2 are SGHNT and YYREEE (reference sequence). The CDR3 contains 14 residues. Full variable domain (remainder filled in from reference TRBV5-4 and TRBJ2-1): ETGVTQSPTHLIKTRGQQVTLRCSSQSGHNTVSWYQQALGQGPQFIFQYYREEENGRGNFPPRFSGLQFPNYSSELNVNALELDDSALYLCASSLGAAYNEQFFGPGTRLTVL.

The chain has TRBV4-1 and TRBJ2-4, with a tentative D call TRBD2 (6 bases). The germline CDR1 and CDR2 sequences are MGHRA and YSYEKL. V was shortened by 7 bases and J by 5 bases, with 12 bases between the two germline ends. The CDR3 has 13 residues. This chain's CDR3 is CASTGGNENIQYF. The CDR3, as DNA: TGCGCCAGCACTGGGGGGAATGAAAACATTCAGTACTTC.

This clone was detected a few times. The chain carries TRBV5-1 and TRBJ2-5, with 9 bases identical to TRBD2. The CDR3 spans 14 residues. Germline V CDR1 and CDR2: SGHRS, YFSETQ. Losses at the gene ends were 1 base for V and 4 bases for J; bases not matched to a gene: 2. The CDR3 sequence: CASSLLSGRETQYF. The CDR3 nucleotides read TGCGCCAGCAGCTTGCTTAGCGGGAGAGAGACCCAGTACTTC.

The genes are TRBV5-1 and TRBJ2-5, with D possibly being TRBD2 (7 bases). Looked up from germline, CDR1 is SGHRS and CDR2 is YFSETQ. The CDR3 covers 17 residues. Deletions cut 4 bases from V and 2 bases from J, with 21 bases between. CDR3 bases: TGCGCCAGCAGCCCGCTCGGGGGGCTGGAGGGTCAAGAGACCCAGTACTTC. It encodes CASSPLGGLEGQETQYF.

The chain is built from TRBV4-1 and TRBJ2-1; no definite D call. Germline CDR1 MGHRA, CDR2 YSYEKL. The CDR3 has 15 residues. The germline V and J ends were trimmed by 1 base and 9 bases, with 16 bases remaining between them. This CDR3 is CASSQVGASTIEQFF. The CDR3 nucleotides are TGCGCCAGCAGCCAAGTCGGAGCAAGTACGATTGAGCAGTTCTTC.

This chain joins TRBV5-1 and TRBJ2-7; the match to TRBD1 covers 7 bases. Germline trimming cut 0 bases from V and 1 base from J; bases unmatched to any gene: 10. There are 17 residues in the CDR3. CDR1 and CDR2 (germline): SGHRS, YFSETQ. In DNA form, the CDR3 reads TGCGCCAGCAGCTTGGTACAGGGGAGAAGGGAGTCCTACGAGCAGTACTTC. Amino acid sequence: CASSLVQGRRESYEQYF.

The CDR3 loop is CASSQGVGLAGGGRSNNEQFF. The CDR3 nucleotides are TGCGCCAGCAGCCAAGGGGTCGGACTAGCGGGAGGGGGCCGATCCAACAATGAGCAGTTCTTC. The chain is built from TRBV4-1 and TRBJ2-1, with 15 bases lining up with TRBD2. Germline CDR1 is MGHRA and CDR2 is YSYEKL. This CDR3 spans 21 amino acids. J gave up 5 bases and V 1 base, and 15 bases lay outside the gene matches.

About this clone itself: Other DNA sequences in the same sample also yield this CDR3. This sequence joins TRBV27 and TRBJ1-1, with 8 positions matching TRBD1. CDR3 size: 14 residues. V shed 3 bases, J shed 1 base, and the junction held 1 base outside the gene matches. Germline-derived CDR1 and CDR2 are MNHEY and SMNVEV (reference sequence). CDR3 in amino acids: CASSFGQGNTEAFF. The CDR3 DNA sequence: TGTGCCAGCAGTTTTGGACAGGGGAACACTGAAGCTTTCTTT.

This clone was picked up one time. The rearrangement uses TRBV2 and TRBJ1-1, with a possible D match to TRBD1 (5 bases). CDR1 is SNHLY, CDR2 FYNNEI, per germline. This CDR3 region has 15 residues. V was cut by 1 base and J by 0 bases, with 9 bases left in between. The CDR3 region has the DNA TGTGCCAGCAGTGAAGGGCAGGGCCTGAACACTGAAGCTTTCTTT. Translated, it gives CASSEGQGLNTEAFF.

With regard to this clone: The sample holds other DNA sequences that translate to the same CDR3. The V call is TRBV30, the J call TRBJ1-1; D not resolved. CDR3 size: 13 residues. Trimming stripped 0 bases from V and 2 bases from J, with 7 bases between. Germline V gene data show CDR1 as GTSNPN and CDR2 as SVGIG (reference sequence). The CDR3 nucleotides are TGTGCCTGGAGTGTGGGAGGTAACACTGAAGCTTTCTTT. It codes for CAWSVGGNTEAFF.

Notes on this clone: Additional DNA sequences in this sample encode the identical CDR3. The genes are TRBV4-1 and TRBJ1-4; D is possibly TRBD1 (6 bases). This CDR3 is built from 15 residues. Germline V gene sequence: CDR1 MGHRA, CDR2 YSYEKL. V was trimmed by 2 bases and J by 0 bases, leaving 7 bases between them. Here the CDR3 reads CASSQQGSTNEKLFF. CDR3 coding DNA: TGCGCCAGCAGCCAACAGGGGTCAACTAATGAAAAACTGTTTTTT.

The chain carries TRBV19 and TRBJ2-7; 10 bases match TRBD1. The CDR3 sequence is 14 residues long. CDR1 and CDR2 from the germline V gene are LNHDA and SQIVND (reference sequence). The V segment lost 6 bases and the J segment 2 bases; nucleotides outside the gene matches: 4. CDR3 in amino acids: CASSGTGVPYEQYF. The DNA for the CDR3 is TGTGCCAGTAGCGGGACAGGGGTTCCCTACGAGCAGTACTTC.

Comments on this clone: An end of the junction does not agree with germline; a read error may underlie this. The V gene is TRBV11-2, the J gene TRBJ2-5, with TRBD2 matching 13 bases. CDR1 and CDR2 (germline): SGHAT, FQNNGV. The CDR3 sequence is 15 residues long. DNA of the CDR3: TGTGCCAGCAGCTCGACTAGCGGGGGGCAAGGGACCCAGTACTTC. The encoded protein is CASSSTSGGQGTQYF.

V is TRBV11-2 and J is TRBJ1-1; D gene uncertain. Deletions cut 1 base from V and 8 bases from J, with 8 bases between. The CDR3 is made up of 12 amino acids. The germline CDR1 and CDR2 sequences are SGHAT and FQNNGV. CDR3 bases: TGTGCCAGCAGCTTAGTCGGGGAAGAAGCTTTCTTT. It yields the protein CASSLVGEEAFF.